The subject of this entry is one T cell receptor (beta chain). This sample is drawn from a study of blood T cell repertoires in COVID-19. CDR3 length equals 15 residues. The table came from immunoSEQ multiplex PCR; TCRdb's copy has only in-frame clones and leaves some out. Of some 330,000 clones listed, around 86% were seen once; the top ten hold less than 4.5%. The sample was PBMCs or T cells enriched from blood (not recorded which). The origin of this receptor is a man aged 25 to 40 who had recovered from COVID-19. This chain connects TRBV21-1 to TRBJ2-5; the table names TRBD1, a call not compared with the DNA. TRBV21-1 is an annotated pseudogene. The CDR3 loop is CASSRRTGARETQYF. CDR3 nucleotides: TGTGCCAGCAGCAGAAGGACAGGGGCCCGGGAGACCCAGTACTTC.